One sample yielded the 22 T cell receptor beta chains listed below, sequenced in a study of Tregs in tolerant kidney transplant recipients. The repertoire was sequenced with immunoSEQ multiplex PCR; TCRdb's copy has only in-frame clones and lacks some. The top ten hold approximately 0.3% of the sample, which has 70,000 to 95,000 clones, roughly 90% seen once. Sequenced here: Tregs from blood, sampled before the transplant. These receptors originate from a human donor who received a combined kidney and bone marrow transplant.

The genes are TRBV4-3 and TRBJ2-7; D possibly corresponds to TRBD1 (6 bases). Germline V gene data show CDR1 as LGHNA and CDR2 as YSLEER. This CDR3 comprises 15 residues. With 1 base removed from V and 0 bases from J, the gap between germline ends came to 10 bases. CDR3 DNA: TGCGCCAGCAGCCAAGTGGACAGCTCCTCCTACGAGCAGTACTTC. Encoded protein: CASSQVDSSSYEQYF.

The V and J genes are TRBV7-9 and TRBJ2-3; D is uncertain. The germline CDR1 and CDR2 sequences are SEHNR and FQNEAQ (reference sequence). This CDR3 spans 12 amino acids. V lost 7 bases, J lost 5 bases, and 10 bases lay in between. As DNA, the CDR3 is TGTGCCAGCAAAGCCAATGGAGATACGCAGTATTTT. Residues: CASKANGDTQYF.

The rearrangement joins TRBV29-1 to TRBJ1-1, with D unresolved. This CDR3 has 13 amino acids. Germline loops: CDR1 SQVTM, CDR2 ANQGSEA. The V and J ends lost 3 bases and 3 bases respectively, with 11 bases between them. In nucleotides, the CDR3 is TGCAGCGTTGACAAAGCGGATTACACTGAAGCTTTCTTT. Its translation: CSVDKADYTEAFF.

The rearrangement joins TRBV4-1 to TRBJ1-2, with D maybe TRBD1 (6 bases). Per germline, CDR1 MGHRA and CDR2 YSYEKL. The CDR3 runs to 14 residues. Trimming removed 3 bases from V and 8 bases from J, with 16 bases in between. In DNA form, the CDR3 reads TGCGCCAGCAGCCACGTACAGGGAAGTGTCGGCTACACCTTC. It codes for CASSHVQGSVGYTF.

This clone has only one observation. The chain combines TRBV14 with TRBJ2-5, with TRBD1 matching 7 bases. The last part of the DNA fits TRBJ2-7 better; the J call may be wrong. This CDR3 spans 12 amino acids. CDR1 SGHDN and CDR2 FVKESK come from the germline V gene. This chain's CDR3 is CASSGQAYEQYF. The CDR3 bases are TGTGCCAGCAGCGGACAGGCCTACGAGCAGTACTTC.

V and J are TRBV7-9 and TRBJ1-4; D remains unclear. Trimming took off 5 bases at V and 6 bases at J, with 4 bases between the two ends. This CDR3 region has 11 residues. CDR1 and CDR2 (germline): SEHNR, FQNEAQ (reference sequence). In DNA, the CDR3 is TGTGCCAGCAGCCCATATGAAAAACTGTTTTTT. Encoded protein: CASSPYEKLFF.

The V call is TRBV30, the J call TRBJ2-7; 10 nucleotides match TRBD1. CDR3 length: 13 amino acids. Trimming removed 5 bases from V and 6 bases from J; junction bases left unmatched: 7. Germline CDR1 reads GTSNPN; CDR2 reads SVGIG (reference sequence). The CDR3 nucleotides read TGTGCCTGGTCCGGGACAGGGGAAGGCGAGCAGTACTTC. Encoded protein: CAWSGTGEGEQYF.

The CDR3 protein is CASSIDRFSYGYTF. The CDR3 DNA is TGTGCCAGTAGTATAGATCGGTTCTCCTATGGCTACACCTTC. The chain couples TRBV19 to TRBJ1-2; no clear D. V was shortened by 0 bases and J by 4 bases, with 9 bases between the two germline ends. Germline V lookup: CDR1 LNHDA, CDR2 SQIVND (reference sequence). The CDR3 contains 14 residues.

This chain joins TRBV5-4 and TRBJ2-3, with TRBD2 matching 11 bases. The CDR3 spans 19 residues. Germline assignment: CDR1 SGHNT and CDR2 YYREEE (reference sequence). The V gene end was trimmed by 5 bases and the J gene end by 2 bases; junction bases not matched to a gene: 16. CDR3 protein: CASRQGWELAGVNTDTQYF. DNA for the CDR3: TGTGCCAGCAGGCAGGGGTGGGAACTAGCGGGAGTTAACACAGATACGCAGTATTTT.

The chain recombines TRBV25-1 with TRBJ1-4; D unresolved. V was pared by 7 bases and J by 8 bases, with 14 bases between. CDR1 and CDR2 (germline): MGHDK, SYGVNS. The CDR3 extends over 13 amino acids. DNA of the CDR3: TGTGCCAGCAAAAGGAGTATAGGAGAAAAACTGTTTTTT. It codes for CASKRSIGEKLFF.

The rearrangement links TRBV28 to TRBJ2-3; D possibly uses TRBD1 or TRBD2 (5 bases each). This CDR3 has 17 residues. Trimming took 5 bases from V and 0 from J, leaving 18 bases between them. The V gene's germline CDR1 is MDHEN and CDR2 SYDVKM. CDR3 DNA sequence: TGTGCCAGCAGTCCCCACGTCGTCAGGGACAGCACAGATACGCAGTATTTT. Protein product: CASSPHVVRDSTDTQYF. The whole variable domain, remainder taken from reference TRBV28 and TRBJ2-3, is DVKVTQSSRYLVKRTGEKVFLECVQDMDHENMFWYRQDPGLGLRLIYFSYDVKMKEKGDIPEGYSVSREKKERFSLILESASTNQTSMYLCASSPHVVRDSTDTQYFGPGTRLTVL.

This clone has only one observation. The genes are TRBV5-4 and TRBJ2-5; the match to TRBD2 covers 7 bases. V dropped 0 bases and J dropped 2; count of bases not matched to a gene: 10. CDR1 and CDR2 (germline): SGHNT, YYREEE (reference sequence). The CDR3 is 17 residues long. CDR3 in amino acids: CASSLVSGPSGQETQYF. CDR3 nucleotides: TGTGCCAGCAGCTTGGTTTCAGGGCCTAGCGGACAAGAGACCCAGTACTTC.

Worth noting for this clone: The identical CDR3 is also encoded by other nucleotide sequences in the sample. The rearrangement links TRBV7-6 to TRBJ2-2, with TRBD1 matching over 7 bases. CDR3 length equals 16 residues. CDR1 and CDR2 (germline): SGHVS, FNYEAQ. Unmatched junction bases numbered 5, after V lost 1 base and J lost 3 bases. For the CDR3, the DNA is TGTGCCAGCAGCTTAGTGAGGGGGCGTGACACCGGGGAGCTGTTTTTT. This gives the protein CASSLVRGRDTGELFF.

The chain combines TRBV11-3 with TRBJ2-1; 9 bases map to TRBD2. This CDR3 contains 15 residues. With 3 bases clipped from V and 7 bases from J, the junction kept 7 bases outside the gene matches. Germline V lookup: CDR1 SGHNT, CDR2 YENEEA. Written as DNA, the CDR3 is TGTGCCAGCAGCTTTGCGGGAGGGCCTCGAAATGAGCAGTTCTTC. Encoded protein: CASSFAGGPRNEQFF.

The gene calls are TRBV11-3 and TRBJ2-2, with D possibly matching TRBD2 (5 bases). Trimming stripped 3 bases from V and 6 bases from J, with 8 bases between. Germline-derived CDR1 and CDR2 are SGHNT and YENEEA. This CDR3 contains 13 residues. The DNA for the CDR3 is TGTGCCAGCAGCTTGGGGAGTCCCGGGGAGCTGTTTTTT. Translation gives CASSLGSPGELFF.

The rearrangement joins TRBV28 to TRBJ1-1, with a possible D match to TRBD1 (6 bases). Germline V gene sequence: CDR1 MDHEN, CDR2 SYDVKM. The CDR3 is 15 residues long. Trimming left V 4 bases short and J 1 base short, with 13 bases between. The CDR3 is CASSSRGLGNTEAFF. CDR3 in DNA: TGTGCCAGCAGTTCGAGGGGGTTGGGGAACACTGAAGCTTTCTTT. Complete variable domain (other parts from reference TRBV28 and TRBJ1-1): DVKVTQSSRYLVKRTGEKVFLECVQDMDHENMFWYRQDPGLGLRLIYFSYDVKMKEKGDIPEGYSVSREKKERFSLILESASTNQTSMYLCASSSRGLGNTEAFFGQGTRLTVV.

The V gene is TRBV7-9, the J gene TRBJ2-7; D unclear. The CDR3 runs 16 residues. CDR1 is SEHNR and CDR2 is FQNEAQ in the germline V gene (reference sequence). Trimming pared 4 bases from V and 2 bases from J, leaving 18 bases between. In nucleotides, the CDR3 is TGTGCCAGCAGCTCACCTCCGAGCTCCCCCGCCTACGAGCAGTACTTC. As protein: CASSSPPSSPAYEQYF.

The chain couples TRBV28 to TRBJ1-1; no reliable D call. Germline V gene sequence: CDR1 MDHEN, CDR2 SYDVKM. The germline V and J ends were trimmed by 4 bases and 3 bases, with 15 bases remaining between them. This CDR3 has 15 amino acids. Written as DNA, the CDR3 is TGTGCCAGCAGTTCCCCGGCAGGTCCGTACACTGAAGCTTTCTTT. Its translation is CASSSPAGPYTEAFF.

This chain joins TRBV29-1 and TRBJ2-7, with 9 bases that match TRBD2. Germline CDR1 reads SQVTM; CDR2 reads ANQGSEA. The CDR3 sequence is 14 residues long. The V segment lost 1 base and the J segment 6 bases; nucleotides outside the gene matches: 7. CDR3 coding DNA: TGCAGCGTTGAAGTGGTAGCGGGAGTGGGCGAGCAGTACTTC. Translating it yields CSVEVVAGVGEQYF.

V and J are TRBV6-5 and TRBJ2-5, with D hard to call. V lost 0 bases to trimming and J lost 5 bases, with 10 bases between them. The CDR3 is made up of 14 amino acids. Germline CDR1 is MNHEY and CDR2 is SVGAGI. Here the CDR3 reads CASSYSYTAETQYF. The CDR3 nucleotides are TGTGCCAGCAGTTACTCATATACAGCGGAGACCCAGTACTTC.

The chain joins TRBV4-1 to TRBJ2-1, with 9 bases identical to TRBD1. Germline loops: CDR1 MGHRA, CDR2 YSYEKL. Unmatched junction bases numbered 9, after V lost 1 base and J lost 14 bases. The CDR3 is 14 amino acids. The DNA for the CDR3 is TGCGCCAGCAGCCAAGCTAGGGACAGGGTGAAGGAGTTCTTC. It specifies CASSQARDRVKEFF.

V and J are TRBV5-5 and TRBJ1-6; 9 nucleotides match TRBD1. Germline loops: CDR1 SGHKS, CDR2 YYEKEE (reference sequence). This CDR3 is 16 amino acids long. V lost 1 base to trimming and J lost 4 bases; unmatched junction nucleotides: 3. The CDR3 loop reads CASSLLGTGYNSPLHF. The CDR3 coding sequence is TGTGCCAGCAGCTTGTTGGGGACAGGGTATAATTCACCCCTCCACTTT.